This T cell receptor beta chain emerged from a study of beta chain features in type 1 diabetes. General study points: The study found moderately but significantly shorter TCRB CDR3s in all four CD4+ subsets of Type 1 diabetes patients.

Every bit of the isolated RNA underwent reverse transcription, so sequencing read expressed TCRB transcripts. The protocol was immunoSEQ multiplex PCR, while the TCRdb copy is restricted to in-frame clones and leaves out a portion. The sample consists of 200,000 to 300,000 clones, around 20% of them appearing once. Concerning this clone itself: What it binds is not known.

This clonotype originated in a woman aged 35 to 49 with type 1 diabetes. Sample: naive CD4+ T cells from blood.

The CDR3 reads CASSQEHPNSPLHF. For the CDR3, the DNA is TGCGCCAGCAGCCAAGAACACCCCAATTCACCCCTCCACTTT. This chain joins TRBV4-3 and TRBJ1-6; D gene unclear. CDR1 LGHNA and CDR2 YSLEER come from the germline V gene. The V and J ends lost 0 bases and 7 bases respectively, with 7 bases between them. The CDR3 is made up of 14 amino acids.